This T cell receptor (beta chain) was documented in a study of T cell changes during pregnancy in multiple sclerosis. The CDR3 covers 15 residues. Trimming took 5 bases from V and 4 from J; bases not matched to a gene: 9. CDR1 SGHTA and CDR2 FQGNSA come from the germline V gene. Clones were sequenced by immunoSEQ multiplex PCR, and TCRdb holds only the in-frame ones, with some missing. The sample lists about 72,000 clones, about 90% seen once, with 0.65% to 1% in the top ten. This clonotype was obtained from a female donor with multiple sclerosis, enrolled in a pregnancy study. Here the sequenced sample was peripheral blood, taken in the second trimester of pregnancy. The J gene is TRBJ1-2, the V gene TRBV7-2, with 8 bases fitting TRBD1. CDR3: CASSTLEGQAYGYTF. The CDR3 nucleotides read TGTGCCAGCAGCACCTTGGAGGGACAGGCCTATGGCTACACCTTC.